These 25 T cell receptor beta chains were all obtained from the same sample, sequenced in a study of T cells in lung cancer brain metastases. Clones were read by immunoSEQ multiplex PCR, and TCRdb kept only the in-frame ones, dropping some. The sample includes hundreds of clones, about 91% of them seen just once. Sample: tumor tissue from a brain metastasis. These receptors originate from a woman in her twenties or thirties with non-small cell lung cancer that had spread to the brain.

CDR3 in DNA: TGTGCCACCAGCAGATTTTTCGGGGGACGGGACACTGAAGCTTTCTTT. Translated: CATSRFFGGRDTEAFF. V gene TRBV15 combines with J gene TRBJ1-1; TRBD1 is a possible D gene (5 bases). The CDR3 sequence is 16 residues long. Trimming left V 2 bases short and J 3 bases short, with 16 bases between. The germline CDR1 and CDR2 sequences are LNHNV and YYDKDF (reference sequence).

CDR3 bases: TGTGCCAGCACCCTAAGGGGGAGCACCGGGGAGCTGTTTTTT. Translation gives CASTLRGSTGELFF. This chain links TRBV6-5 with TRBJ2-2; maybe TRBD1 (6 bases). Germline V lookup: CDR1 MNHEY, CDR2 SVGAGI. This CDR3 contains 14 residues. V was clipped by 7 bases and J by 4 bases, with 13 bases between them.

The V and J genes are TRBV29-1 and TRBJ1-1; D is perhaps TRBD1 (5 bases). CDR1 and CDR2 from the germline V gene are SQVTM and ANQGSEA. V lost 4 bases to trimming and J lost 2 bases, with 11 bases between them. CDR3 length: 13 residues. The CDR3 region has the DNA TGCAGCGTTGCAGGGCCCCCCAACACTGAAGCTTTCTTT. It is translated as CSVAGPPNTEAFF.

This chain links TRBV11-3 with TRBJ2-7, with a possible D match to TRBD1 (6 bases). Germline CDR1 and CDR2: SGHNT and YENEEA. The CDR3 has 13 residues. V gave up 5 bases and J gave up 2 bases, with 10 bases separating them. CDR3 DNA: TGTGCCAGCAGCCGACAGGAGACCTACGAGCAGTACTTC. It translates to CASSRQETYEQYF. Full variable domain (rest looked up from reference TRBV11-3 and TRBJ2-7): EAGVVQSPRYKIIEKKQPVAFWCNPISGHNTLYWYLQNLGQGPELLIRYENEEAVDDSQLPKDRFSAERLKGVDSTLKIQPAELGDSAVYLCASSRQETYEQYFGPGTRLTVT.

The rearrangement uses TRBV29-1 and TRBJ2-1, with 10 bases lining up with TRBD2. The CDR3 is 16 residues long. Germline loops: CDR1 SQVTM, CDR2 ANQGSEA. The trim removed 0 bases at V and 0 bases at J, leaving 2 bases unmatched. The CDR3 coding sequence is TGCAGCGTTGAAGATAGCGGGAGGAGCTCCTACAATGAGCAGTTCTTC. Its protein product is CSVEDSGRSSYNEQFF.

The chain recombines TRBV9 with TRBJ2-7; 8 bases are shared with TRBD2. CDR1 is SGDLS and CDR2 is YYNGEE in the germline V gene. CDR3 length equals 15 residues. V trimming: 5 bases; J trimming: 5 bases; junction bases outside the gene matches: 12. The CDR3 bases are TGTGCCAGCAGTGTGGGACTAGGGATACAGAACGAGCAGTACTTC. Protein: CASSVGLGIQNEQYF.

This clone was counted once. This chain connects TRBV7-8 to TRBJ2-3; perhaps D is TRBD1 or TRBD2 (7 bases each). Trimming shortened V by 5 bases and J by 6 bases, and 15 bases separated the two germline ends. This CDR3 is 14 amino acids long. Germline values: CDR1 SGHVS, CDR2 FQNEAQ. CDR3 region: CASSVTGEGDTQYF. The CDR3 region has the DNA TGTGCCAGCAGCGTTACAGGGGAGGGCGATACGCAGTATTTT.

V gene TRBV7-9 combines with J gene TRBJ2-3; 8 bases line up with TRBD2. Germline V CDR1 and CDR2: SEHNR, FQNEAQ (reference sequence). The CDR3 runs 16 residues. V gave up 5 bases and J gave up 3 bases; unmatched junction bases: 10. For the CDR3, the DNA is TGTGCCAGCAGCCCCGGGGAAGGCGGGAGGACAGATACGCAGTATTTT. It specifies CASSPGEGGRTDTQYF.

The count of this clone is one. The chain combines TRBV7-3 with TRBJ2-3; 7 bases are a match to TRBD2. The ends lost 8 bases at V and 2 bases at J; junction bases unmatched: 10. Germline CDR1 reads SGHTA; CDR2 reads FQGTGA. The CDR3 loop spans 15 amino acids. The DNA for the CDR3 is TGTGCCAGCGGACTGGGACTAAAGTACACAGATACGCAGTATTTT. Translating it yields CASGLGLKYTDTQYF.

Details on this clone: Relative to the germline gene, one junction end is altered; a read error may explain this. The V gene is TRBV18, the J gene TRBJ2-5; D is uncertain. This CDR3 spans 12 amino acids. Germline CDR1 reads KGHSH; CDR2 reads LQKENI. Written as DNA, the CDR3 is TGTGCTAGCTCATCGTACCAAGAGACCCAGTACTTC. Its protein is CASSSYQETQYF.

The J gene is TRBJ2-3, the V gene TRBV19; 8 bases map to TRBD2. Per germline, CDR1 LNHDA and CDR2 SQIVND (reference sequence). This CDR3 contains 18 residues. Trimming at V came to 4 bases and at J to 4 bases, leaving 16 bases not matched to a gene. Here the CDR3 reads CASSTSLRGGRRSDTQYF. The DNA for the CDR3 is TGTGCCAGTAGTACATCCCTTAGGGGCGGGAGGAGGTCAGATACGCAGTATTTT.

This clone is a singleton in its sample. The J gene is TRBJ2-1, the V gene TRBV11-2, with D possibly matching TRBD2 (6 bases). The CDR3 has 15 amino acids. V lost 2 bases to trimming and J lost 7 bases, with 15 bases between them. Germline-derived CDR1 and CDR2 are SGHAT and FQNNGV. CDR3 sequence: CASSLLDGRINEQFF. In DNA form, the CDR3 reads TGTGCCAGCAGCTTACTCGACGGGAGAATAAATGAGCAGTTCTTC.

The rearrangement links TRBV11-2 to TRBJ2-7; possible D gene TRBD2, 5 bases. V was cut by 0 bases and J by 3 bases, with 24 bases left in between. The germline gives CDR1 SGHAT, CDR2 FQNNGV. This CDR3 is 19 amino acids long. As DNA, the CDR3 is TGTGCCAGCAGCTTAGATCCTAAAACCGCCGTGGACTGGGACTACGAGCAGTACTTC. It is translated as CASSLDPKTAVDWDYEQYF.

The rearrangement links TRBV9 to TRBJ2-5; no firm D call. The CDR3 consists of 14 residues. Trimming cost V 5 bases and J 4 bases, with 15 bases left between them. Germline CDR1 SGDLS, CDR2 YYNGEE. The CDR3 DNA reads as TGTGCCAGCAGTGTCGGCTCTTACTTAGAGACCCAGTACTTC. Encoded protein: CASSVGSYLETQYF. Using reference TRBV9 and TRBJ2-5 for the parts outside the CDR3, the full variable domain is DSGVTQTPKHLITATGQRVTLRCSPRSGDLSVYWYQQSLDQGLQFLIQYYNGEERAKGNILERFSAQQFPDLHSELNLSSLELGDSALYFCASSVGSYLETQYFGPGTRLLVL.

The chain is built from TRBV25-1 and TRBJ2-7; 10 bases are a match to TRBD2. Germline CDR1 MGHDK, CDR2 SYGVNS. V dropped 4 bases and J dropped 7; count of bases not matched to a gene: 7. The CDR3 runs to 14 residues. CDR3 sequence reads: CASSATSGLLEQYF. CDR3 DNA sequence: TGTGCCAGCAGTGCGACTAGCGGGCTGCTGGAGCAGTACTTC.

The gene calls are TRBV19 and TRBJ1-2; TRBD1 matches 7 bases. This CDR3 region has 15 residues. Trimming removed 4 bases from V and 3 bases from J; junction bases left unmatched: 8. From germline, CDR1 is LNHDA and CDR2 SQIVND (reference sequence). DNA for the CDR3: TGTGCCAGTAGTACAGCAACCGGGACAGACTATGGCTACACCTTC. Translated, it gives CASSTATGTDYGYTF.

Turning to this clone: The sample holds other DNA sequences that translate to the same CDR3. The genes are TRBV30 and TRBJ2-1, with D perhaps given as TRBD1 or TRBD2 (6 bases each). The CDR3 has 18 amino acids. Germline V lookup: CDR1 GTSNPN, CDR2 SVGIG (reference sequence). Trimming removed 1 base from V and 4 bases from J, with 23 bases in between. The CDR3 spells CAWSELLRGALQYNEQFF. DNA for the CDR3: TGTGCCTGGAGTGAACTCTTGAGGGGGGCCTTACAATACAATGAGCAGTTCTTC.

This clone was seen a few times. This chain uses TRBV30 with TRBJ1-2; 9 nucleotides line up with TRBD1. CDR3 length: 14 residues. J lost 4 bases, V lost 0 bases, and 3 bases had no gene match. Germline CDR1 GTSNPN, CDR2 SVGIG (reference sequence). The CDR3 is CAWSVGTGPYGYTF. The CDR3 DNA reads TGTGCCTGGAGTGTAGGGACAGGGCCCTATGGCTACACCTTC. Looking up the rest from reference TRBV30 and TRBJ1-2 gives the full variable domain: SQTIHQWPATLVQPVGSPLSLECTVEGTSNPNLYWYRQAAGRGLQLLFYSVGIGQISSEVPQNLSASRPQDRQFILSSKKLLLSDSGFYLCAWSVGTGPYGYTFGSGTRLTVV.

This sequence joins TRBV2 and TRBJ2-6, with no clear D. Germline lookup yields CDR1 SNHLY and CDR2 FYNNEI. V lost 5 bases and J 5 bases, leaving 22 bases between the germline ends. This CDR3 is built from 18 residues. The CDR3 loop reads CASSTDIYRYNRANVLTF. CDR3 in DNA: TGTGCCAGCAGTACAGACATTTACCGATACAATCGGGCCAACGTCCTGACTTTC.

The chain combines TRBV11-2 with TRBJ2-7; tentative D call: TRBD1 (5 bases). This CDR3 has 16 amino acids. Deletions cut 4 bases from V and 6 bases from J, with 22 bases between. Germline V gene sequence: CDR1 SGHAT, CDR2 FQNNGV. The CDR3 nucleotides are TGTGCCAGCAGCTACGCGCTCACAAGTCAAGGGGCCGAGCAGTACTTC. As protein: CASSYALTSQGAEQYF.

The V gene is TRBV9, the J gene TRBJ2-1; 9 bases are shared with TRBD2. Germline trimming cut 6 bases from V and 4 bases from J; bases unmatched to any gene: 8. Looked up from germline, CDR1 is SGDLS and CDR2 is YYNGEE. The CDR3 spans 15 residues. CDR3 in DNA: TGTGCCAGCACCGTCAGTAGCGGGGGATACAATGAGCAGTTCTTC. Translated, it gives CASTVSSGGYNEQFF.

This chain joins TRBV28 and TRBJ2-7; D gene ambiguous. The CDR3 is made up of 12 amino acids. The germline V and J ends were trimmed by 6 bases and 5 bases, with 11 bases remaining between them. CDR1 is MDHEN and CDR2 is SYDVKM in the germline V gene. CDR3 loop: CASSVERNEQYF. CDR3 nucleotide sequence: TGTGCCAGCAGCGTCGAGAGGAACGAGCAGTACTTC.

The chain carries TRBV4-2 and TRBJ2-3; TRBD1 agrees at 9 bases. The germline gives CDR1 LGHNA, CDR2 YNFKEQ. Trimming took 4 bases from V and 0 from J; bases not matched to a gene: 5. The CDR3 extends over 16 amino acids. CDR3 protein: CASSPEDRGSTDTQYF. CDR3 in DNA: TGTGCCAGCAGCCCAGAAGACAGGGGGAGCACAGATACGCAGTATTTT.

The chain has TRBV5-1 and TRBJ2-7; D perhaps matches TRBD1 (6 bases). CDR3 length: 16 residues. With 4 bases removed from V and 3 bases from J, the gap between germline ends came to 20 bases. Germline CDR1 is SGHRS and CDR2 is YFSETQ. CDR3 region: CASSPEGQLGYYEQYF. The CDR3 bases are TGCGCCAGCAGCCCTGAGGGACAACTAGGATACTACGAGCAGTACTTC.

The chain carries TRBV7-9 and TRBJ1-2; TRBD1 aligns across 9 bases. The germline gives CDR1 SEHNR, CDR2 FQNEAQ (reference sequence). The CDR3 loop spans 13 amino acids. With 5 bases clipped from V and 8 bases from J, the junction kept 6 bases outside the gene matches. The CDR3 nucleotides are TGTGCCAGCAGCCGCCGACAGGGGGGCGGCTACACCTTC. The encoded protein is CASSRRQGGGYTF.